A selection of T cell receptor beta chains follows, all from one sample in a study of blood T cell repertoires in COVID-19. TCRdb's copy holds only in-frame clones and misses some; the assay was immunoSEQ multiplex PCR. Counted here are about 170,000 clones, approximately 82% occurring once; the ten biggest clones make up 4% to 4.5%. Sample: PBMCs or T cells enriched from blood (not recorded which). All receptors derive from a woman in her forties or fifties who had recovered from COVID-19. CDR3s include the opening cysteine and the closing phenylalanine or tryptophan. The D gene is left open where the match is weak. The size of a clone is reported for some rows only, either as once, few or many, or as a class for expanded clones.

16	TRBD2	TRBV7-7	NA	TRBJ2-2	CASSPLAGGPIGELFF	TGTGCCAGCAGCCCCTTAGCGGGAGGGCCTATCGGGGAGCTGTTTTTT
15	TRBD1	TRBV7-2	NA	TRBJ1-1	CASSYWTGPSTEAFF	TGTGCCAGCAGCTACTGGACAGGGCCGAGCACTGAAGCTTTCTTT
16	NA	TRBV5-5	NA	TRBJ1-6	CASSLNPRVVNSPLHF	TGTGCCAGCAGCCTCAACCCCCGGGTCGTTAATTCACCCCTCCACTTT
15	TRBD1	TRBV30	NA	TRBJ1-2	CAWSVGTGEFNGYTF	TGTGCCTGGAGTGTAGGGACAGGGGAGTTCAATGGCTACACCTTC
13	TRBD2	TRBV25-1	NA	TRBJ2-2	CASSVGGTGELFF	TGTGCCAGCAGTGTGGGGGGGACCGGGGAGCTGTTTTTT
15	TRBD1	TRBV27	NA	TRBJ1-1	CASWYRGLLNTEAFF	TGTGCCAGCTGGTACAGGGGACTGTTGAACACTGAAGCTTTCTTT
15	TRBD2	TRBV20-1	NA	TRBJ2-1	CSASPPGLAVNEQFF	TGCAGTGCAAGTCCTCCGGGACTAGCGGTAAATGAGCAGTTCTTC
17	NA	TRBV5-6	NA	TRBJ1-2	CASSLEQSGAVVYGYTF	TGTGCCAGCAGCTTGGAGCAGAGCGGGGCGGTTGTCTATGGCTACACCTTC
15	NA	TRBV4-1	NA	TRBJ1-2	CASSQDVGQIYGYTF	TGCGCCAGCAGCCAAGATGTGGGCCAGATCTATGGCTACACCTTC
12	NA	TRBV24-1	NA	TRBJ2-5	CATSDPKETQYF	TGTGCCACCAGTGATCCCAAAGAGACCCAGTACTTC
14	NA	TRBV5-1	NA	TRBJ2-1	CASSLYRRNNEQFF	TGCGCCAGCAGCTTGTATAGAAGAAACAATGAGCAGTTCTTC
14	TRBD2	TRBV28	once	TRBJ2-2	CASSRLAGAGELFF	TGTGCCAGCAGCCGACTAGCGGGGGCTGGGGAGCTGTTTTTT
13	NA	TRBV14	NA	TRBJ1-2	CASSGSRSGGYTF	TGTGCCAGCAGCGGATCCAGAAGCGGAGGCTACACCTTC
14	NA	TRBV27	NA	TRBJ2-2	CASSLSGLTGELFF	TGTGCCAGCAGTTTATCGGGCCTAACGGGGGAGCTGTTTTTT
12	NA	TRBV7-9	NA	TRBJ1-1	CASSFSGTEAFF	TGTGCCAGCAGCTTCTCAGGCACTGAAGCTTTCTTT
15	TRBD2	TRBV29-1	NA	TRBJ2-1	CSVLAGTDIHNEQFF	TGCAGCGTACTAGCGGGGACCGATATCCACAATGAGCAGTTCTTC
15	TRBD1	TRBV6-6	NA	TRBJ1-6	CASSPGQGVGSPLHF	TGTGCCAGCAGTCCTGGACAGGGAGTAGGGTCACCCCTCCACTTT
14	TRBD2	TRBV7-2	NA	TRBJ2-3	CASSPKAGAIRQYF	TGTGCCAGCAGCCCAAAGGCGGGAGCGATCCGGCAGTATTTT
16	NA	TRBV14	NA	TRBJ1-3	CASSVLRSYSGNTIYF	TGTGCCAGCAGCGTACTCCGGAGCTACTCTGGAAACACCATATATTTT
13	TRBD2	TRBV29-1	NA	TRBJ2-1	CSAREDTYNEQFF	TGCAGCGCCCGGGAGGACACATACAATGAGCAGTTCTTC
14	NA	TRBV6-2/TRBV6-3	NA	TRBJ1-1	CASSYKYRNTEAFF	TGTGCCAGCAGTTATAAGTACAGGAACACTGAAGCTTTCTTT
12	TRBD2	TRBV28	NA	TRBJ2-1	CASSFGGSEQFF	TGTGCCAGCAGTTTCGGGGGGAGTGAGCAGTTCTTC
15	TRBD1	TRBV5-1	NA	TRBJ1-5	CASSLGGTANQPQHF	TGCGCCAGCAGCTTGGGAGGGACAGCCAATCAGCCCCAGCATTTT
15	TRBD1	TRBV18	many	TRBJ2-5	CASSRLRDRAETQYF	TGTGCCAGCTCTCGCCTCCGGGACAGAGCAGAGACCCAGTACTTC
15	NA	TRBV18	once	TRBJ1-1	CASSPLKGVSTEAFF	TGTGCCAGCTCACCCCTGAAGGGGGTGAGCACTGAAGCTTTCTTT
16	NA	TRBV4-3	NA	TRBJ2-3	CASAYSRDSIIDTQYF	TGCGCCAGCGCCTATTCCCGGGACTCAATAATAGATACGCAGTATTTT
16	TRBD1	TRBV9	NA	TRBJ2-3	CASSPRGDSNADTQYF	TGTGCCAGCAGCCCCCGAGGGGACAGTAACGCAGATACGCAGTATTTT
13	NA	TRBV7-6	NA	TRBJ1-1	CASSLGGVTEAFF	TGTGCCAGCAGCTTAGGCGGTGTCACTGAAGCTTTCTTT
17	TRBD2	TRBV2	once	TRBJ2-1	CASNRSPGLAGRNEQFF	TGTGCCAGCAACCGGAGCCCGGGACTAGCGGGACGAAATGAGCAGTTCTTC
13	NA	TRBV28	NA	TRBJ2-2	CASRKRATGELFF	TGTGCCAGCAGGAAGAGAGCCACCGGGGAGCTGTTTTTT
14	TRBD1	TRBV5-1	NA	TRBJ1-5	CASSLGQENQPQHF	TGCGCCAGCAGCTTAGGACAGGAGAATCAGCCCCAGCATTTT
13	TRBD1	TRBV11-2	NA	TRBJ1-1	CASKRTGGPEAFF	TGTGCCAGCAAACGGACAGGGGGCCCTGAAGCTTTCTTT
14	NA	TRBV5-6	NA	TRBJ1-2	CASSLGRGTYGYTF	TGTGCCAGCAGCTTGGGCAGGGGAACCTATGGCTACACCTTC
13	NA	TRBV12-3/TRBV12-4	NA	TRBJ2-5	CASSFGGPETQYF	TGTGCCAGCAGTTTCGGGGGTCCAGAGACCCAGTACTTC
14	NA	TRBV6-5	few	TRBJ2-3	CASSRRGGTDTQYF	TGTGCCAGCAGCCGCCGAGGTGGGACAGATACGCAGTATTTT
14	TRBD1	TRBV27	once	TRBJ1-2	CASSSGQGRYGYTF	TGTGCCAGCAGTTCAGGACAGGGCCGGTATGGCTACACCTTC
13	NA	TRBV12-3/TRBV12-4	once	TRBJ1-5	CASRPGRNQPQHF	TGTGCCAGCAGACCAGGCAGGAATCAGCCCCAGCATTTT
15	NA	TRBV6-1	NA	TRBJ1-1	CASSETSQGTTEAFF	TGTGCCAGCAGTGAGACCTCACAGGGAACCACTGAAGCTTTCTTT
14	NA	TRBV25-1	NA	TRBJ1-4	CASSGRDVGEKLFF	TGTGCCAGCAGTGGGAGGGACGTGGGGGAAAAACTGTTTTTT
17	NA	TRBV18	NA	TRBJ2-3	CASSPAVGASGTDTQYF	TGTGCCAGCTCACCCGCCGTGGGGGCTTCGGGCACAGATACGCAGTATTTT
16	TRBD2	TRBV27	NA	TRBJ2-3	CASSFGRGGGQDTQYF	TGTGCCAGCAGTTTTGGGCGGGGGGGAGGACAAGATACGCAGTATTTT
17	NA	TRBV27	NA	TRBJ1-4	CASSFADLQGAGSKLFF	TGTGCCAGCAGTTTCGCCGATCTACAGGGAGCGGGAAGCAAACTGTTTTTT
14	NA	TRBV4-1	many	TRBJ1-4	CASSQGPSNEKLFF	TGCGCCAGCAGCCAAGGGCCTAGTAATGAAAAACTGTTTTTT
13	NA	TRBV14	once	TRBJ1-2	CASSPQARDGYTF	TGTGCCAGCAGCCCTCAGGCGCGTGATGGCTACACCTTC
13	NA	TRBV3-1/TRBV3-2	few	TRBJ1-1	CASSPRLNTEAFF	TGTGCCAGCAGCCCCAGGCTGAACACTGAAGCTTTCTTT
18	TRBD1	TRBV11-3	NA	TRBJ1-1	CASSLDQGGTAVSTEAFF	TGTGCCAGCAGCTTAGATCAAGGAGGGACAGCCGTTTCCACTGAAGCTTTCTTT
12	NA	TRBV5-6	NA	TRBJ1-1	CASSPRSGITFF	TGTGCCAGCAGCCCACGTTCCGGGATAACTTTCTTT
12	TRBD1	TRBV6-5	NA	TRBJ1-5	CASSDRTGAQHF	TGTGCCAGCAGCGATCGGACAGGGGCCCAGCATTTT
16	NA	TRBV7-8	NA	TRBJ2-1	CASSSSRFMDYNEQFF	TGTGCCAGCAGCTCGAGCAGGTTCATGGACTACAATGAGCAGTTCTTC
14	NA	TRBV28	NA	TRBJ1-5	CASSSDSTIQPQHF	TGTGCCAGCAGCTCCGACAGTACTATTCAGCCCCAGCATTTT
15	TRBD2	TRBV5-1	NA	TRBJ2-1	CARSGGGASYNEQFF	TGCGCCCGCAGCGGCGGGGGGGCCTCGTACAATGAGCAGTTCTTC
16	NA	TRBV28	NA	TRBJ1-1	CASSSPNRVSIGEAFF	TGTGCCAGCAGTTCCCCGAACAGGGTCTCGATCGGTGAAGCTTTCTTT
14	TRBD1	TRBV6-4	few	TRBJ2-1	CASSARTGGNEQFF	TGTGCCAGCAGTGCCCGGACAGGGGGCAATGAGCAGTTCTTC
15	TRBD1	TRBV5-4	NA	TRBJ1-1	CASSLDGTGDAEAFF	TGTGCCAGCAGCTTGGACGGGACAGGGGACGCTGAAGCTTTCTTT
13	TRBD1	TRBV6-5	NA	TRBJ1-4	CASRTGSNEKLFF	TGTGCCAGCAGGACAGGGTCTAATGAAAAACTGTTTTTT
13	NA	TRBV12-3/TRBV12-4	NA	TRBJ1-1	CASSLGGRTEAFF	TGTGCCAGCAGTTTGGGAGGACGCACTGAAGCTTTCTTT
14	NA	TRBV7-2	NA	TRBJ2-2	CASSLDSYTGELFF	TGTGCCAGCAGCTTAGACTCCTACACCGGGGAGCTGTTTTTT
16	NA	TRBV11-3	NA	TRBJ2-3	CASSGVRERVSDTQYF	TGTGCCAGCAGCGGTGTCCGTGAGAGGGTGTCAGATACGCAGTATTTT
15	TRBD2	TRBV5-1	once	TRBJ2-5	CASSLTGLPQETQYF	TGCGCCAGCAGCTTAACGGGACTACCTCAAGAGACCCAGTACTTC